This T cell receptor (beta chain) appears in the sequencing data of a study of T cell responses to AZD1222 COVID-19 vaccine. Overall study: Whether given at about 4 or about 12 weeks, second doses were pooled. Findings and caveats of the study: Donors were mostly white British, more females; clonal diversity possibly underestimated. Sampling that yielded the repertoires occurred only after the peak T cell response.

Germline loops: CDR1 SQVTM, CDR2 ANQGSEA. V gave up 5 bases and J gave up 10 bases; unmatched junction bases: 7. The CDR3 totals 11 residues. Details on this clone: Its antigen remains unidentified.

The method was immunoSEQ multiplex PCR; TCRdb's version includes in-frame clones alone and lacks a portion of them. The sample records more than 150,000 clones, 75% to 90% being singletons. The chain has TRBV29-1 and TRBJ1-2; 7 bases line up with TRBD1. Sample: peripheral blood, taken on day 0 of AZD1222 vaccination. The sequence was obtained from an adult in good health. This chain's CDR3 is CSVRDRLIYTF. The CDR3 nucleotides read TGCAGCGTTCGGGACAGACTGATCTACACCTTC.